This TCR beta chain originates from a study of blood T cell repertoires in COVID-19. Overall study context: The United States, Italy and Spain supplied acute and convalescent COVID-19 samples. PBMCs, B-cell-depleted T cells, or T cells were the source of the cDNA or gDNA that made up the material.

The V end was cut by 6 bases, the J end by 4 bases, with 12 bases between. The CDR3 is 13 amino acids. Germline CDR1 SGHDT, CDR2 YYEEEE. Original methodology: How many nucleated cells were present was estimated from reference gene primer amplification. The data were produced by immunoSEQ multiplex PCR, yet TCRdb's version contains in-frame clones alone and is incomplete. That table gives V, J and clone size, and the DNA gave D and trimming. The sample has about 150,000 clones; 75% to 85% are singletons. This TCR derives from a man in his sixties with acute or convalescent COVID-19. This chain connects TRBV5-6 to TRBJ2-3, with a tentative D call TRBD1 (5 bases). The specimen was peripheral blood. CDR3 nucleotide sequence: TGTGCCAGCAACAGTAAAGGGGCAGATACGCAGTATTTT. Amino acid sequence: CASNSKGADTQYF.